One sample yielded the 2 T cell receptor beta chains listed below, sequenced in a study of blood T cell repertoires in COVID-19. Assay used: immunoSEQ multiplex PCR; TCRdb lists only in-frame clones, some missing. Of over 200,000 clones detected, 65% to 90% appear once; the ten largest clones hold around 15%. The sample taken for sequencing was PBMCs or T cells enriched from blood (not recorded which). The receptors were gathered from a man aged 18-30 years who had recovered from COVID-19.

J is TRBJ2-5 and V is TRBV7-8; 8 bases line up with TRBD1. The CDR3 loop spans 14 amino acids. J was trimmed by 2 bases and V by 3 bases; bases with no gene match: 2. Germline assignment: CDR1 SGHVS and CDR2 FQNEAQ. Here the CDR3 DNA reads TGTGCCAGCAGCTTGGGGACAGGTCAAGAGACCCAGTACTTC. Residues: CASSLGTGQETQYF.

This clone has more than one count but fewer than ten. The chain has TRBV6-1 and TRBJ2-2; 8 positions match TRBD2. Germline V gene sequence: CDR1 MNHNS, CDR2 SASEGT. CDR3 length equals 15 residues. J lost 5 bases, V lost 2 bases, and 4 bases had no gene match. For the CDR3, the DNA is TGTGCCAGCAGTGAACGCGGGGGGCTAACCGGGGAGCTGTTTTTT. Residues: CASSERGGLTGELFF.